This T cell receptor beta chain originates from a study of vaccination and CD4 T cells after COVID-19. Background on the study: In the convalescent cohort, there were six males and four females, two of them Hispanic. Samples after vaccination came a median 72 days past dose two, ranging 14 to 241.

This clonotype showed up just a few times. The antigen is not known. V shed 6 bases and J shed 6 bases, with 17 bases lying between them. CDR3 size: 14 residues. Germline V gives CDR1 MNHEY, CDR2 SVGEGT. Sequenced with the Oncomine TCR Beta short-read assay was DNA taken from cultured CD4+ T cells. MiXCR, applied by TCRdb to the PCR reads, yields one record per CDR3 protein. The table includes around 9,800 distinct CDR3 sequences, 40% to 60% detected once. Noted treatment: approximately nine-day PBMC culture with coronavirus spike peptide pools or control peptides (ViraFEST assay). This chain connects TRBV6-2 or TRBV6-3 to TRBJ1-2; D unresolved. The receptor's source is a human donor who had recovered from COVID-19. Sample: CD4+ T cells from blood, cultured in vitro. CDR3 sequence: CASRPTGYMDGYTF. CDR3 DNA: TGTGCCAGCAGGCCTACTGGGTATATGGATGGCTACACCTTC.